This T cell receptor (beta chain) stems from a study of CD8 T cells in Susac syndrome. Study-wide points: A relatively small number of individuals underwent TCR sequencing and HLA analysis.

Worth noting for this clonotype: Its matching antigen is unknown.

Germline values: CDR1 SNHLY, CDR2 FYNNEI. The V end lost 1 base, the J end lost 4 bases, and 10 bases lay between the germline ends. CDR3 length: 14 residues. With random hexamers, 0.5 to 1 ug RNA was reverse transcribed. Multiplex PCR with immunoSEQ amplified the TCR beta CDR3 across 54 Vbeta and 13 Jbeta. Each CDR3 protein gets one entry after TCRdb re-called the immunoSEQ multiplex PCR reads with MiXCR. The sample holds approximately 110,000 distinct CDR3 sequences, around 94% seen once. TCR beta was sequenced from blood CD8+ and CD4+ T cells. TEMRA cells underwent FACS enrichment and CD8+ and CD4+ T cells underwent negative isolation.

This chain joins TRBV2 and TRBJ1-1; TRBD1 is a possible D gene (6 bases). Sequencing input: CD4+ T cells from PBMCs. The TCR was taken from a human donor in good health. CDR3: CASSEGRGSTEAFF. The CDR3 coding sequence is TGTGCCAGCAGTGAAGGAAGGGGGAGCACTGAAGCTTTCTTT. The entire variable domain, with the rest obtained from reference TRBV2 and TRBJ1-1, is as follows: EPEVTQTPSHQVTQMGQEVILRCVPISNHLYFYWYRQILGQKVEFLVSFYNNEISEKSEIFDDQFSVERPDGSNFTLKIRSTKLEDSAMYFCASSEGRGSTEAFFGQGTRLTVV.